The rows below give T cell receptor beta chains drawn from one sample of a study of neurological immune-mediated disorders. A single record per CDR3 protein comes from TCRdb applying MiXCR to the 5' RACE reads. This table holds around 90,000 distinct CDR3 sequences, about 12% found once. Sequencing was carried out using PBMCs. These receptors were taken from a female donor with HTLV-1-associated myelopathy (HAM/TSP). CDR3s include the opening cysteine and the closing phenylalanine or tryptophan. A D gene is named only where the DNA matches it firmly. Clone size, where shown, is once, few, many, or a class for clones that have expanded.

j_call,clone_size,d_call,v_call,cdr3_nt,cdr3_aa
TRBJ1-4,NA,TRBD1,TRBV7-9,TGTGCCAGCAGCGGAAACAGGGGGGGGAATGAAAAACTGTTTTTT,CASSGNRGGNEKLFF
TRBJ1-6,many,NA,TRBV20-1,TGCAGCCGGGCACGGACAGTGAATTCACCCCTCCACTTT,CSRARTVNSPLHF
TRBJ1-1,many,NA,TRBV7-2,TGTGCCAGCAGCTTCCGAAAAGGTGCAGGGACGAACACTGAAGCTTTCTTT,CASSFRKGAGTNTEAFF
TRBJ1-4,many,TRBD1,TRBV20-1,TGCAGTGCTAGAGATCAGGGGGCAACTAATGAAAAACTGTTTTTT,CSARDQGATNEKLFF
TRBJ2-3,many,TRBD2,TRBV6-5,TGTGCCAGCAGTTGGGGACTAGCGGGGACAAGCACAGATACGCAGTATTTT,CASSWGLAGTSTDTQYF
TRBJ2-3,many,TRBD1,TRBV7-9,TGTGCCAGCATTGACGGGACAGGGGCCTTAATTAATTTCCGGCCAGATACGCAGTATTTT,CASIDGTGALINFRPDTQYF
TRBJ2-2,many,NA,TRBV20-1,TGCAGTGCTAGAACCACCCAGGGGCACCGAGCCGGGGAGCTGTTTTTT,CSARTTQGHRAGELFF
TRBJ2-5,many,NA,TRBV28,TGTGCCAGCAGTTACTATGGGGTGGAGAAGACCCAGTACTTC,CASSYYGVEKTQYF
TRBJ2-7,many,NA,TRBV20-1,TGCAGTGCTAGAGTACCTTCTTCCTACGAGCAGTACTTC,CSARVPSSYEQYF
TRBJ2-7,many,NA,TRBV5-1,TGCGCCAGCAGCTTCGCGGGGGCCCTACACAACGAGCAGTACTTC,CASSFAGALHNEQYF
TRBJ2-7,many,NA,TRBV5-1,TGCGCCAGCAGCTCCGCCCCCGCGGGGCTCTACGAGCAGTACTTC,CASSSAPAGLYEQYF
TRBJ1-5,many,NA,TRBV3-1,TGTGCCAGCAGCCTCCGTCGCGGGGATCAGCCCCAGCATTTT,CASSLRRGDQPQHF
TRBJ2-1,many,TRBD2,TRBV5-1,TGCGCCAGCAGCGCTATTAGCGGGGGGGCCGATGAGCAGTTCTTC,CASSAISGGADEQFF
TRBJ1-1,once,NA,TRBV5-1,TGCGCCAGCAGGGACCCTGGGACTGAAGCTTTCTTT,CASRDPGTEAFF
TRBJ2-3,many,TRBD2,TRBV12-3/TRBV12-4,TGTGCCAGCAGTTTCGGGGGGGGCGCAGATACGCAGTATTTT,CASSFGGGADTQYF
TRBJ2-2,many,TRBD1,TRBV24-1,TGTGCCACCAGTGAACAGGGGAAGGCGGAGCTGTTTTTT,CATSEQGKAELFF
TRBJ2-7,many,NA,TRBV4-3,TGCGCTAGCAGCCAAGAAAGGACAGATTTCTACGAGCAGTACTTC,CASSQERTDFYEQYF
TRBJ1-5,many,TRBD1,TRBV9,TGTGCCAGCAGCGTGACAGGGGGCGCGGATCAGCCCCAGCATTTT,CASSVTGGADQPQHF
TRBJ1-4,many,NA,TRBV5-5,TGTGCCAGCAGCTCCGGGCCGGGGGGAAAACTGTTTTTT,CASSSGPGGKLFF
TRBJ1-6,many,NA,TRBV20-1,TGCAGTGCTATCGGGGCAGGGATTTCACCCCTCCACTTT,CSAIGAGISPLHF
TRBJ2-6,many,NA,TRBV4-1,TGCGCCAGCATAGGAATCGACTCTGGGGCCAACGTCCTGACTTTC,CASIGIDSGANVLTF
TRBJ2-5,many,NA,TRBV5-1,TGCGCCAGCAGCTTGTTGGGGGAAGAGACCCAGTACTTC,CASSLLGEETQYF
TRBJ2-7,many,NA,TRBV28,TGTGCCAGCAGGCCCAGCATCCGTTCGTACAATCCTCATTTTGACGGGGACTTC,CASRPSIRSYNPHFDGDF
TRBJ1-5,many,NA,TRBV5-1,TGCGCCAGCAGCTTTGACCCCAATCAGCCCCAGCATTTT,CASSFDPNQPQHF
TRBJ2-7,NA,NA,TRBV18,TGTGCCAGCTCACCAGGCAGCTACGAGCAGTACTTC,CASSPGSYEQYF
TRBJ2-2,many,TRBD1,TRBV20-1,TGCAGTGCTAGAGTTCGGGACAGGCTCGGGGAGCTGTTTTTT,CSARVRDRLGELFF
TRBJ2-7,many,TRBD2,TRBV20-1,TGCAGTGCCAGCACCCTAGCGGGAATAGCCGAGCAGTACTTC,CSASTLAGIAEQYF
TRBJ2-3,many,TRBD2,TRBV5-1,TGCGCCAGCAGTCCGGAGGCGGGGGAGACCACAGATACGCAGTATTTT,CASSPEAGETTDTQYF
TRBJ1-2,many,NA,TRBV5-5,TGTGCCAGCAGCCCCCCGGGGCACAGGTTATACACCTTC,CASSPPGHRLYTF
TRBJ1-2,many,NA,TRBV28,TGTGCCAGCACCCCTCGGGGCAGGGTGAACTATGGCTACACCTTC,CASTPRGRVNYGYTF
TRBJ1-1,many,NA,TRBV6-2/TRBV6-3,TGTGCCAGCAGCCGACAACAGGGAAGAACTGAAGCTTTCTTT,CASSRQQGRTEAFF
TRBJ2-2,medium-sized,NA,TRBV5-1,TGCGCCAGCAGCTCCATTATGTCGAACACCGGGGAGCTGTTTTTT,CASSSIMSNTGELFF
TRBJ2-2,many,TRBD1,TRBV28,TGTGCCAGCAGTGCGGGACAGGGGTACACCGGGGAGCTGTTTTTT,CASSAGQGYTGELFF
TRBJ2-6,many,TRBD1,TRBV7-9,TGTGCCAGCAGCTTAGCCAGGGACAGAGGGGCCAACGTCCTGACTTTC,CASSLARDRGANVLTF
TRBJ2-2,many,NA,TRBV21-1,TGTGCCAGCAGCAAAGAATCTGAGGGGAGGAGGGAGCTGTTTTTT,CASSKESEGRRELFF
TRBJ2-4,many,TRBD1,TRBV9,TGTGCCAGCAGCGTCGACGGGTGGACAGGGGCCAACCTAGCCAAAAACATTCAGTACTTC,CASSVDGWTGANLAKNIQYF
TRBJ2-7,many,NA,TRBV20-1,TGCAGTGCCGCCCTAGGAAACGAGCAGTACTTC,CSAALGNEQYF